The 5 T cell receptor beta chains given below trace back to one sample, sequenced in a study of blood T cells in healthy people across ages. A second PCR, run for 7 to 11 cycles, used a sample-barcoded 5' primer plus a J-beta primer mix. MiXCR was run by TCRdb on the 5' RACE reads, yielding one entry per CDR3 protein. Of about 1.4 million distinct CDR3 sequences listed, 59% are singletons. The sample taken for sequencing was blood. Receptors originate from a man younger than 30 in good health.

This clonotype was found once. This chain connects TRBV10-3 to TRBJ2-5; TRBD2 aligns across 9 bases. The V gene end was trimmed by 3 bases and the J gene end by 3 bases; junction bases not matched to a gene: 8. Germline V lookup: CDR1 ENHRY, CDR2 SYGVKD. This CDR3 spans 16 amino acids. CDR3 residues: CAISESSGSGKETQYF. The CDR3 coding sequence is TGTGCCATCAGTGAAAGTAGCGGGAGCGGTAAAGAGACCCAGTACTTC.

A word on this clonotype: One junction end does not reproduce the germline sequence, and a read error may be involved. The V and J genes are TRBV7-7 and TRBJ2-5, with D perhaps TRBD1 (6 bases). The CDR3 extends over 14 amino acids. CDR1 is SSHAT, CDR2 FNYEAQ, per germline (reference sequence). CDR3 sequence (DNA): TGTGCTAGCAGTCGGTGGACAGACCAAGAGACCCAGTACTTC. It codes for CASSRWTDQETQYF.

This clonotype appeared a single time. This chain joins TRBV20-1 and TRBJ1-4; 7 bases are a match to TRBD1. Germline CDR1 DFQATT, CDR2 SNEGSKA (reference sequence). This CDR3 contains 14 residues. J gave up 3 bases and V 8 bases, and 9 bases lay outside the gene matches. The CDR3: CSSVNRGSNEKLFF. The DNA of the CDR3 is TGCAGTTCCGTAAACAGGGGTTCTAATGAAAAACTGTTTTTT.

This clonotype was seen more than once but under ten times. V is TRBV7-2 and J is TRBJ2-7; possible D gene TRBD1, 5 bases. Between the trimmed V and J ends, which lost 1 base and 4 bases, there was a span of 14 bases. The CDR3 spans 15 residues. The germline V gene has CDR1 SGHTA and CDR2 FQGNSA. The CDR3 DNA is TGTGCCAGCAGCTTAGGACAGTTCGGTCCTTACGAGCAGTACTTC. Its protein is CASSLGQFGPYEQYF.

The V gene is TRBV20-1, the J gene TRBJ2-5, with 7 bases that match TRBD2. CDR1 and CDR2 (germline): DFQATT, SNEGSKA (reference sequence). The ends lost 4 bases at V and 5 bases at J; junction bases unmatched: 16. The CDR3 length is 16 residues. CDR3 nucleotides: TGCAGTGCTAACGGGGGAGGGACCGGTGGAACTGAGACCCAGTACTTC. The encoded protein is CSANGGGTGGTETQYF.